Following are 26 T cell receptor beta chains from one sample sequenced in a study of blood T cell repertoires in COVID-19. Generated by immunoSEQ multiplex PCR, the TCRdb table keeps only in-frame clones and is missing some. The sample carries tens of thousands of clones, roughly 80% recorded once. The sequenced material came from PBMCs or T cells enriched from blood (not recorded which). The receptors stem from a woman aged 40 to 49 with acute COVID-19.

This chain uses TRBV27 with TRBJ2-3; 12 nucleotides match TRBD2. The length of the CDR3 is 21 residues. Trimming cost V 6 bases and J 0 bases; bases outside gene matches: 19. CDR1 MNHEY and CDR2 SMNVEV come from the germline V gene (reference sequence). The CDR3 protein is CASRLRWTSGTNYSSTDTQYF. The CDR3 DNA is TGTGCCAGCAGGCTCCGGTGGACTAGCGGGACAAACTATTCTAGCACAGATACGCAGTATTTT.

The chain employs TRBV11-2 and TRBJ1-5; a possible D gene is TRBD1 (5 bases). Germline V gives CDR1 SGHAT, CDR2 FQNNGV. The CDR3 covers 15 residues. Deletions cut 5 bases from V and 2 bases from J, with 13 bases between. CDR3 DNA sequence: TGTGCCAGCAGCCCAGGGTTATCGGGCAATCAGCCCCAGCATTTT. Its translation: CASSPGLSGNQPQHF.

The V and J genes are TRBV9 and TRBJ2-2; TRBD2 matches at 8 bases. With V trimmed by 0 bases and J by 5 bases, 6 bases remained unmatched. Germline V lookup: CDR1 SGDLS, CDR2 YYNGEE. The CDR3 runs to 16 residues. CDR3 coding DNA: TGTGCCAGCAGCGTAGCTGCGCGGGAGGATACCGGGGAGCTGTTTTTT. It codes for CASSVAAREDTGELFF.

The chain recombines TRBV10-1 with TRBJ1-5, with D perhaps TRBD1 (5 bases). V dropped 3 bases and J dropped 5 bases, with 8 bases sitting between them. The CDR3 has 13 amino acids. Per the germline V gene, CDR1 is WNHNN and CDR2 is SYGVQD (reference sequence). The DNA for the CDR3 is TGCGCCAGCAGTGAAGGGGTTCATCAGCCCCAGCATTTT. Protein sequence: CASSEGVHQPQHF.

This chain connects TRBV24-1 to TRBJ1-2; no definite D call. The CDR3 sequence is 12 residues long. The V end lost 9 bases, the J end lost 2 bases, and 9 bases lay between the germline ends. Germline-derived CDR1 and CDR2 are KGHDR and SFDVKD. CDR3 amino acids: CATAGANYGYTF. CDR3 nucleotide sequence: TGTGCCACCGCAGGCGCGAACTATGGCTACACCTTC.

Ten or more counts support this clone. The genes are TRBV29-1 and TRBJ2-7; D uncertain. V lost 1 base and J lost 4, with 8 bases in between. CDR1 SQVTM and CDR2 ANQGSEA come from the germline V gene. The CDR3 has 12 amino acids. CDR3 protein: CSVEGYSYEQYF. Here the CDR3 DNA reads TGCAGCGTTGAAGGTTACTCGTACGAGCAGTACTTC.

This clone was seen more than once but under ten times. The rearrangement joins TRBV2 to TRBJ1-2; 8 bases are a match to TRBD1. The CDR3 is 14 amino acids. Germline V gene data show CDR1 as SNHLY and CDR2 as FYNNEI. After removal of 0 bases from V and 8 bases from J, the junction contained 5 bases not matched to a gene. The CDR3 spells CASSEAGRGRGYTF. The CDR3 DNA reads TGTGCCAGCAGTGAAGCGGGCAGGGGGCGCGGCTACACCTTC.

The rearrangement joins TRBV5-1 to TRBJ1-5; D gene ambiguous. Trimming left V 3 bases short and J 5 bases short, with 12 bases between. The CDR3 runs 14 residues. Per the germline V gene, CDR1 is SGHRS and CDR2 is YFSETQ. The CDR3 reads CASSSDGGDQPQHF. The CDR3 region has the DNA TGCGCCAGCAGCTCGGACGGAGGAGATCAGCCCCAGCATTTT.

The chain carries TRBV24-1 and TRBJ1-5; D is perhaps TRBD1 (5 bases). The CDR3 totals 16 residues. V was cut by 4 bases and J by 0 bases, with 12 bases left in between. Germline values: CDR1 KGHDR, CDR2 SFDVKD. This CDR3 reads CATSDAGTVSNQPQHF. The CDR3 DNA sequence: TGTGCCACCAGTGACGCCGGGACTGTTAGCAATCAGCCCCAGCATTTT.

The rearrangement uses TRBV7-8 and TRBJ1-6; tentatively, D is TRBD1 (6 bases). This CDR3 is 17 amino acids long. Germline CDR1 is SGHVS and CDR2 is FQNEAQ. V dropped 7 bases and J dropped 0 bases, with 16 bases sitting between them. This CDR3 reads CASTQGGGGSYNSPLHF. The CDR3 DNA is TGTGCCAGCACCCAAGGCGGGGGCGGCTCCTATAATTCACCCCTCCACTTT.

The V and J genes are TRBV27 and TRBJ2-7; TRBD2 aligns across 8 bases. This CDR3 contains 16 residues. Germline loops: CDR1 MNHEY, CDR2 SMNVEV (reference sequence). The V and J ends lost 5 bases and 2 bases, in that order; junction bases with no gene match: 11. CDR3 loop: CASSPLLGREAYEQYF. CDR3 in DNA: TGTGCCAGCAGTCCGCTTTTGGGGCGGGAGGCCTACGAGCAGTACTTC.

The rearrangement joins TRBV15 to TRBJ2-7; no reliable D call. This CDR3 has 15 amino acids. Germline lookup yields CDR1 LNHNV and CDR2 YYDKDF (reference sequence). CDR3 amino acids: CATSNPLPLSSPQCV. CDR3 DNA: TGTGCCACCAGCAACCCCCTCCCCCTGAGTAGCCCCCAGTGCGTC.

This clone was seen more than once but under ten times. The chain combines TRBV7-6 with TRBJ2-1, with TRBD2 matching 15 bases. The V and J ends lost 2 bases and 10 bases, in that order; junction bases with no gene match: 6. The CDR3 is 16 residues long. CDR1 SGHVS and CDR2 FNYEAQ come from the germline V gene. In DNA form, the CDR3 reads TGTGCCAGCAGCTTAAGAGGGACTAGCGGGAGGTCGGAGCAGTTCTTC. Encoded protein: CASSLRGTSGRSEQFF.

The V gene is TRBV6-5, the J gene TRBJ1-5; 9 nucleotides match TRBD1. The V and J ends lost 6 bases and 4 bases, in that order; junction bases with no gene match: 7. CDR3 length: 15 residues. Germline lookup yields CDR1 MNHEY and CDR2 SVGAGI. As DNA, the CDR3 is TGTGCCAGCAGGGACCGGGACAGGGATAATCAGCCCCAGCATTTT. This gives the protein CASRDRDRDNQPQHF.

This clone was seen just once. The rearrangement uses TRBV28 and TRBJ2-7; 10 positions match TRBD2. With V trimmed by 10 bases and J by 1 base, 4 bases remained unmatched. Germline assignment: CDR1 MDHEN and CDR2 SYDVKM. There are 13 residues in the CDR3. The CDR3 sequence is CATGTSVSYEQYF. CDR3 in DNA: TGTGCCACCGGGACTAGCGTGTCCTACGAGCAGTACTTC.

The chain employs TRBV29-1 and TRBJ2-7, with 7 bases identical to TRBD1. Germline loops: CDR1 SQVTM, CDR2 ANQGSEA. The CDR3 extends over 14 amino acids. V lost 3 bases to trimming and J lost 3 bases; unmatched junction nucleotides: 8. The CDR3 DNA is TGCAGCGTTGAGGTGGAGACAGGGCTCTACGAGCAGTACTTC. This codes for CSVEVETGLYEQYF.

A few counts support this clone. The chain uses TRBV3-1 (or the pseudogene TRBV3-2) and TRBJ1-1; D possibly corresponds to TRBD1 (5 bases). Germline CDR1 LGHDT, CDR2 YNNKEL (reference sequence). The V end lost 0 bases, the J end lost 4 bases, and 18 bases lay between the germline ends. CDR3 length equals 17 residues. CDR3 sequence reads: CASSQEWGRGGTTEAFF. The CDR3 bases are TGTGCCAGCAGCCAAGAATGGGGCAGAGGAGGGACCACTGAAGCTTTCTTT.

The CDR3 DNA follows: TGCGCCAGCAGCGGATACGCAGGGGCCGGGGAGACCCAGTACTTC. Translated: CASSGYAGAGETQYF. The chain joins TRBV5-1 to TRBJ2-5, with D maybe TRBD1 (6 bases). The V gene lost 4 bases and the J gene lost 5 bases, with 18 bases spanning the gap. The CDR3 is 15 residues long. Germline CDR1 is SGHRS and CDR2 is YFSETQ.

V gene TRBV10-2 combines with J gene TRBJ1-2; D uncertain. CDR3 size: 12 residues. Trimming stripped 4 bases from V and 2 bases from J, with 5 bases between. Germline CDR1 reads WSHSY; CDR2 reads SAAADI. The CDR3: CASSGQNYGYTF. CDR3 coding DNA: TGCGCCAGCAGTGGACAAAACTATGGCTACACCTTC.

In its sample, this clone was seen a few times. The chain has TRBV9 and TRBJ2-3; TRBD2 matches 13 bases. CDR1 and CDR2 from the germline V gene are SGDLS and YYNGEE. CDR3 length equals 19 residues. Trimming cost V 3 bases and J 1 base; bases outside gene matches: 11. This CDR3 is CASSARLAGGGGGTDTQYF. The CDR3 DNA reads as TGTGCCAGCAGCGCCCGACTAGCGGGAGGTGGGGGGGGCACAGATACGCAGTATTTT.

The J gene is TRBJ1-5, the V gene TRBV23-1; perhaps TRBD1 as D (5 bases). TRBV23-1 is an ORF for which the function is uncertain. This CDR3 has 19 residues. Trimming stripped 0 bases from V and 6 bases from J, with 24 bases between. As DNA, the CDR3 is TGCGCCAGCAGTCAATCGGGTGGGGGGGTTCAGCTCTCCTTTCAGCCCCAGCATTTT. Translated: CASSQSGGGVQLSFQPQHF.

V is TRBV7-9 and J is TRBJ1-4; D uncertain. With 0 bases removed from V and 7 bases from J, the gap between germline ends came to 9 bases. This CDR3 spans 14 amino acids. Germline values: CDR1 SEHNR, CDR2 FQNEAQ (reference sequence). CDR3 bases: TGTGCCAGCAGCTTAGCACAGAACGGTGAAAAACTGTTTTTT. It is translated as CASSLAQNGEKLFF.

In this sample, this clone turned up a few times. DNA of the CDR3: TGCGCCAGCAGCTCGCTGGGGGGGCCGAACACTGAAGCTTTCTTT. Translated, it gives CASSSLGGPNTEAFF. The gene calls are TRBV5-1 and TRBJ1-1; a possible D gene is TRBD1 (6 bases). CDR3 size: 15 residues. Germline CDR1 reads SGHRS; CDR2 reads YFSETQ. Deletions cut 3 bases from V and 1 base from J, with 13 bases between.

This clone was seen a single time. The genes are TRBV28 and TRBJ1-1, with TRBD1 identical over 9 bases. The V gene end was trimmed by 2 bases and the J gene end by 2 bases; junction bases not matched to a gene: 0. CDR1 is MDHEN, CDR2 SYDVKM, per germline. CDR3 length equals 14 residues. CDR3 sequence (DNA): TGTGCCAGCAGTTTAACAGGGGGCAACACTGAAGCTTTCTTT. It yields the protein CASSLTGGNTEAFF.

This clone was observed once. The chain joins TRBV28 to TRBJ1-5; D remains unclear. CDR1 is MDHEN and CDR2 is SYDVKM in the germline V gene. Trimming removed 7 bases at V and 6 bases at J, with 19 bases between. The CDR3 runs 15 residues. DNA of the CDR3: TGTGCCAGCAACCGCGGAGGGATATCTGGTCAGCCCCAGCATTTT. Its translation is CASNRGGISGQPQHF. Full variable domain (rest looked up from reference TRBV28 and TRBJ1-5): DVKVTQSSRYLVKRTGEKVFLECVQDMDHENMFWYRQDPGLGLRLIYFSYDVKMKEKGDIPEGYSVSREKKERFSLILESASTNQTSMYLCASNRGGISGQPQHFGDGTRLSIL.

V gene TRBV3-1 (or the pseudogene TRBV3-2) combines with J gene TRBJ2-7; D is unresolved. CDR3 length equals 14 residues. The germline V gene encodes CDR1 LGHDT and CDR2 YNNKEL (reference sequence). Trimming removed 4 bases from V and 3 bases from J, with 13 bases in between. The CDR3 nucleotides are TGTGCCAGCAGCCTCTTAGTGGGCTACTACGAGCAGTACTTC. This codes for CASSLLVGYYEQYF.